The clone carrying this T cell receptor (beta chain) was seen ten or more times. Its specificity is unknown. This entry comes from a study of CD8+CD57+ T cells in acquired aplastic anemia. Turning to the study itself: Each DNA sample taken from sorted CD4+ and CD8+ cells came to roughly 3.5 ug on average.

CDR1 is SGHTA and CDR2 is FQGNSA in the germline V gene. Trimming pared 8 bases from V and 4 bases from J, leaving 17 bases between. The CDR3 is 14 amino acids. Findings and limits, study-wide: Patients and controls turned out to have some 30 CD8+ CDR3 sequences in common.

Profiling of TCR beta VDJ combinations and CDR3 sequences used genomic DNA as template. One entry per CDR3 protein results from TCRdb running MiXCR on the reads. The sample carries under 200,000 distinct CDR3 sequences, 48% recorded once. The sequenced patients had an expansion of CD8+CD57+ cells seen by flow cytometry. Material: sorted CD4+, CD8+, or CD8+CD57+ T cells (not recorded which) from PBMCs. The V call is TRBV7-2, the J call TRBJ1-1, with D possibly being TRBD1 (6 bases). The clonotype originates from a human donor with aplastic anemia. The CDR3 is CASRVGGPGTEAFF. In DNA, the CDR3 is TGTGCCAGCCGCGTCGGGGGGCCAGGCACTGAAGCTTTCTTT.